Below are 11 T cell receptor beta chains sequenced from a single sample in a study of T cell clonality in common variable immunodeficiency. Measured with immunoSEQ multiplex PCR; TCRdb has only the in-frame clones, and not every one. The record shows under 50,000 clones for this sample, with no singletons present. Specimen: peripheral blood mononuclear cells. These receptors came from a person between 18 and 70 years old in good health.

This clone occurred many times. The read halts 3 residues ahead of the CDR3 end, with the missing end drawn from the germline J gene. The chain couples TRBV7-3 to TRBJ2-5; TRBD2 agrees at 9 bases. J gave up 3 bases and V 5 bases, and 13 bases lay outside the gene matches. CDR1 is SGHTA, CDR2 FQGTGA, per germline. The CDR3 runs to 17 residues. Here the CDR3 reads CASSHPGRGGREETQYF. The sequenced part of the CDR3 DNA is TGTGCCAGCAGCCACCCCGGGCGGGGCGGGAGGGAAGAGACC. Filled out from reference TRBV7-3 and TRBJ2-5, the complete variable domain reads GAGVSQTPSNKVTEKGKYVELRCDPISGHTALYWYRQSLGQGPEFLIYFQGTGAADDSGLPNDRFFAVRPEGSVSTLKIQRTERGDSAVYLCASSHPGRGGREETQYFGPGTRLLVL.

This clone was seen many times. Read data end 3 residues before the CDR3 end; the end is taken from the germline J gene. The chain links TRBV9 to TRBJ2-5, with D possibly being TRBD1 (6 bases). The CDR3 has 14 residues. Germline CDR1 is SGDLS and CDR2 is YYNGEE. Trimming left V 6 bases short and J 1 base short, with 13 bases between. The CDR3: CASNLDSSQETQYF. Partial CDR3 DNA: TGTGCCAGCAACCTGGACAGCTCCCAAGAGACC.

The table lists this clone with many counts. The CDR3 extends 3 residues past the end of the read, so its final part is completed from the germline J gene. The V and J genes are TRBV6-4 and TRBJ2-1; 12 bases agree with TRBD2. With V trimmed by 4 bases and J by 7 bases, 5 bases remained unmatched. Germline lookup yields CDR1 MRHNA and CDR2 SNTAGT. The CDR3 covers 15 residues. CDR3 amino acids: CASSVASGGANEQFF. The CDR3 bases that were read are TGTGCCAGCAGTGTAGCTAGCGGGGGGGCGAATGAG.

This clone was observed many times. The sequence runs out 3 residues before the end of the CDR3; the remainder is reconstructed from the germline J gene. The chain uses TRBV13 and TRBJ2-2, with 11 bases aligning to TRBD1. The CDR3 runs to 16 residues. The J segment lost 5 bases and the V segment lost 5 bases, leaving 7 bases of the junction unmatched. CDR1 and CDR2 (germline): PRHDT, FYEKMQ (reference sequence). The sequenced CDR3 bases are TGTGCCAGCAGCCCGGTGGGGACAGGGGGGACCGGGGAG. It codes for CASSPVGTGGTGE. The whole CDR3 reads CASSPVGTGGTGELFF.

This clone has at least ten counts. Coverage ceases 3 residues before the CDR3 finishes, and the germline J gene fills in the end. The chain links TRBV6-1 to TRBJ1-5; D unresolved. Germline CDR1 and CDR2: MNHNS and SASEGT. V dropped 2 bases and J dropped 4 bases, with 6 bases sitting between them. The CDR3 contains 13 residues. The sequenced CDR3 bases are TGTGCCAGCAGTGAAATAGAAAATCAGCCC. As protein: CASSEIENQP. The CDR3 reads in full as CASSEIENQPQHF.

This clone was counted ten times or more. The CDR3: CASSSSGPEAFF. The DNA read from the CDR3 is TGTGCCAGCAGCTCCAGTGGGCCTGAA. The gene calls are TRBV7-9 and TRBJ1-1, with no clear D. Read data end 3 residues before the CDR3 end; the end is taken from the germline J gene. CDR3 length: 12 residues. The V gene's germline CDR1 is SEHNR and CDR2 FQNEAQ (reference sequence). Trimming took 4 bases from V and 6 from J, leaving 9 bases between them. The variable domain in full, with the rest retrieved from reference TRBV7-9 and TRBJ1-1, is DTGVSQNPRHKITKRGQNVTFRCDPISEHNRLYWYRQTLGQGPEFLTYFQNEAQLEKSRLLSDRFSAERPKGSFSTLEIQRTEQGDSAMYLCASSSSGPEAFFGQGTRLTVV.

This clone was seen many times. The sequenced fragment ends 3 residues before the CDR3 boundary, so the rest is inferred from the germline J gene. This chain links TRBV6-2 or TRBV6-3 with TRBJ1-1; D gene unclear. With 5 bases removed from V and 1 base from J, the gap between germline ends came to 11 bases. This CDR3 is built from 14 residues. Germline lookup yields CDR1 MNHEY and CDR2 SVGEGT. CDR3 sequence reads: CASSKTSENTEAFF. The CDR3 DNA, read in part, is TGTGCCAGCAGTAAGACAAGTGAGAACACTGAA.

Ten or more counts support this clone. The read stops 3 residues short of the end of the CDR3; the missing end is completed from the germline J gene. The V gene is TRBV7-6, the J gene TRBJ2-1; 10 bases map to TRBD2. This CDR3 has 15 residues. Losses at the gene ends were 5 bases for V and 5 bases for J; bases not matched to a gene: 6. CDR1 and CDR2 from the germline V gene are SGHVS and FNYEAQ. The DNA read from the CDR3 is TGTGCCAGCAGCCCGTTAGCGGGGGGAAACAATGAG. This sequence encodes CASSPLAGGNNE. The full CDR3 is CASSPLAGGNNEQFF.

Ten or more counts support this clone. The CDR3 extends 3 residues past the end of the read, so its final part is completed from the germline J gene. V usage is TRBV5-6 and J usage is TRBJ1-4, with D perhaps matching TRBD1 (5 bases). Trimming stripped 4 bases from V and 10 bases from J, with 17 bases between. Germline V lookup: CDR1 SGHDT, CDR2 YYEEEE. This CDR3 region has 14 residues. The DNA read from the CDR3 is TGTGCCAGCAGCCCAAAAGGGGAGGGCGGAAAA. This encodes CASSPKGEGGK. The whole CDR3 protein reads CASSPKGEGGKLFF.

Ten or more counts support this clone. The CDR3 loop is CASSQEGSGGATEQFF. The sequenced CDR3 bases are TGTGCCAGCAGCCAAGAAGGGTCGGGGGGGGCCACTGAG. The chain is built from TRBV4-2 and TRBJ2-1; TRBD2 agrees at 8 bases. The CDR3 end lies 3 residues beyond the end of the read and is filled in from the germline J gene. CDR3 length: 16 residues. Germline CDR1 LGHNA, CDR2 YNFKEQ. The trim removed 0 bases at V and 9 bases at J, leaving 10 bases unmatched.

This clone was recorded many times. The CDR3 goes on 3 residues after the read ends, and that part is filled in from the germline J gene. V usage is TRBV19 and J usage is TRBJ1-2, with D uncertain. Germline V gene data show CDR1 as LNHDA and CDR2 as SQIVND (reference sequence). The CDR3 spans 15 residues. Trimming pared 8 bases from V and 2 bases from J, leaving 18 bases between. The CDR3 reads CASGVMPGSNYGYTF. The CDR3 bases that were read are TGTGCCAGTGGTGTCATGCCGGGTTCGAACTATGGC.